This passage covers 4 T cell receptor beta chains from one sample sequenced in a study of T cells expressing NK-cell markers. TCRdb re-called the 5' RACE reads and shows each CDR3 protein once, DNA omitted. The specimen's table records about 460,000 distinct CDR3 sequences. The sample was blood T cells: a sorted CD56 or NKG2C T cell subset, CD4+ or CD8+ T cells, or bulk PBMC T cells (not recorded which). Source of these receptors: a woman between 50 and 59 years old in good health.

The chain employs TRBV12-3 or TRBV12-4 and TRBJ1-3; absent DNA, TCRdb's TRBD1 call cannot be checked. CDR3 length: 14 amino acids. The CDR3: CASSFLGVGNTIYF.

CDR3 sequence: CASSPRKAGWLQPQHF. This sequence joins TRBV12-3 or TRBV12-4 and TRBJ1-5; the TCRdb D gene call, TRBD1, has no DNA to confirm it. This CDR3 spans 16 amino acids.

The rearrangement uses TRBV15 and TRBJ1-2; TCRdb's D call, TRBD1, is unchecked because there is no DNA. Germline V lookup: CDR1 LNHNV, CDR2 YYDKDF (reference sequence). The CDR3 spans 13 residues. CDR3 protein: CATSSGTGDGYTF.

The CDR3 protein is CASSRNPGQIFTEAFF. The chain employs TRBV6-5 and TRBJ1-1; the D call of TRBD1 rests on TCRdb alone, since no DNA is present to check it. Germline V lookup: CDR1 MNHEY, CDR2 SVGAGI. The CDR3 totals 16 residues.